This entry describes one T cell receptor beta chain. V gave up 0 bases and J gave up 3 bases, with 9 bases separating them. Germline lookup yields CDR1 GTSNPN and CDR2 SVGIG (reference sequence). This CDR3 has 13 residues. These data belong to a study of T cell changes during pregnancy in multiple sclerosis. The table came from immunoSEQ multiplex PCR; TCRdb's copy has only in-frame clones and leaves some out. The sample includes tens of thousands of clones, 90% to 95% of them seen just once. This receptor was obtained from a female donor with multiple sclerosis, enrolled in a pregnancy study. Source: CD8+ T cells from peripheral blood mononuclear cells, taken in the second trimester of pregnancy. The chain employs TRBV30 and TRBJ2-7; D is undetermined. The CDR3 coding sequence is TGTGCCTGGAGTGTACACCTTGGCTACGAGCAGTACTTC. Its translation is CAWSVHLGYEQYF.